The next 28 T cell receptor beta chains were all read from a single sample in a study of T-cell memory formation after mild COVID-19 (dated by TCRdb to the early 2020s). The library relied on 5' RACE. The sequencing machine was an Illumina NovaSeq 6000. The public reads were run again by TCRdb, first through fastp at Q25 and then through MiXCR, and only productive beta chains were kept. CDR3 protein duplicates are merged, each entry listing the most common genes and DNA. The sample contains some 46,000 distinct CDR3 sequences, around 6.6% of them found a single time. The top ten clones comprise roughly 0.79% of the sample. The sequenced material came from PBMCs or a T cell subset sorted from them (not recorded which). These receptors came from an adult who had mild COVID-19 (a few samples of this study predate the infection). The sample titles of this study are shuffled in the database, so cell type and time point are left out.

The sample holds many counts of this clonotype. The chain carries TRBV7-9 and TRBJ2-5; D is ambiguous. V lost 3 bases to trimming and J lost 9 bases, with 8 bases between them. CDR1 is SEHNR, CDR2 FQNEAQ, per germline (reference sequence). The CDR3 covers 11 residues. The CDR3 DNA reads TGTGCCAGCAGCTTGAATGAGGCCCAGTACTTC. It is translated as CASSLNEAQYF.

This clonotype is labeled as medium-sized. The chain carries TRBV5-1 and TRBJ2-5; a weak D match, TRBD1 (5 bases). The CDR3 is made up of 15 amino acids. V lost 3 bases to trimming and J lost 2 bases, with 14 bases between them. CDR1 is SGHRS and CDR2 is YFSETQ in the germline V gene. The CDR3 is CASSSSGHQQETQYF. The CDR3 DNA reads as TGCGCCAGCAGCTCCTCAGGACACCAACAAGAGACCCAGTACTTC. Variable domain in full (rest from reference TRBV5-1 and TRBJ2-5): KAGVTQTPRYLIKTRGQQVTLSCSPISGHRSVSWYQQTPGQGLQFLFEYFSETQRNKGNFPGRFSGRQFSNSRSEMNVSTLELGDSALYLCASSSSGHQQETQYFGPGTRLLVL.

This clonotype was observed many times. This chain links TRBV24-1 with TRBJ2-7, with a weak D call TRBD1 (5 bases). The V end was cut by 9 bases, the J end by 1 base, with 15 bases between. The germline V gene encodes CDR1 KGHDR and CDR2 SFDVKD. The CDR3 consists of 14 residues. The CDR3 coding sequence is TGTGCCACCGCCGTGGGCGACAGTTCCTACGAGCAGTACTTC. Its translation is CATAVGDSSYEQYF.

The chain links TRBV9 to TRBJ1-6; D might be TRBD1 (6 bases). CDR1 is SGDLS and CDR2 is YYNGEE in the germline V gene. The CDR3 length is 16 residues. Trimming pared 0 bases from V and 6 bases from J, leaving 13 bases between. This CDR3 reads CASSVEQGLGNSPLHF. In DNA form, the CDR3 reads TGTGCCAGCAGCGTAGAACAGGGTCTCGGTAATTCACCCCTCCACTTT.

The sample holds a few counts of this clonotype. The V and J genes are TRBV2 and TRBJ1-2; D unresolved. The CDR3 sequence is 14 residues long. V lost 7 bases to trimming and J lost 3 bases, with 15 bases between them. Germline V lookup: CDR1 SNHLY, CDR2 FYNNEI. This CDR3 is CASKSRANHYGYTF. The CDR3 DNA reads as TGTGCCAGCAAGTCGAGGGCTAATCACTATGGCTACACCTTC. Full variable domain (missing parts from reference TRBV2 and TRBJ1-2): EPEVTQTPSHQVTQMGQEVILRCVPISNHLYFYWYRQILGQKVEFLVSFYNNEISEKSEIFDDQFSVERPDGSNFTLKIRSTKLEDSAMYFCASKSRANHYGYTFGSGTRLTVV.

The chain uses TRBV20-1 and TRBJ2-7, with 8 bases matching TRBD1. Trimming removed 6 bases from V and 4 bases from J; junction bases left unmatched: 14. Germline-derived CDR1 and CDR2 are DFQATT and SNEGSKA (reference sequence). The CDR3 covers 15 residues. The CDR3 region has the DNA TGCAGTGCCAACTCGTGGCCAGGGGGCACATACGAGCAGTACTTC. This gives the protein CSANSWPGGTYEQYF.

This clonotype occurred many times. The DNA of the CDR3 is TGCGCCAGCAGCTTAAGGACCGGAAACACTGAAGCTTTCTTT. As protein: CASSLRTGNTEAFF. The chain links TRBV5-1 to TRBJ1-1; D not certain. The CDR3 length is 14 residues. V lost 2 bases to trimming and J lost 2 bases, with 10 bases between them. CDR1 SGHRS and CDR2 YFSETQ come from the germline V gene.

This clonotype was detected many times. The gene calls are TRBV20-1 and TRBJ2-3, with 10 bases aligning to TRBD2. Germline V gene lookup returns CDR1 DFQATT and CDR2 SNEGSKA (reference sequence). The J segment lost 0 bases and the V segment lost 3 bases, leaving 6 bases of the junction unmatched. There are 16 residues in the CDR3. The CDR3 sequence is CSARQISGGSTDTQYF. The CDR3 nucleotides are TGCAGTGCTAGGCAGATTAGCGGGGGGAGCACAGATACGCAGTATTTT.

The rearrangement links TRBV20-1 to TRBJ2-1; possibly TRBD2 for D (6 bases). The V and J ends lost 1 base and 8 bases respectively, with 12 bases between them. The CDR3 is 13 residues long. Germline CDR1 DFQATT, CDR2 SNEGSKA (reference sequence). The CDR3 DNA is TGCAGTGCTAGAGTTGCGGGGCTCGATGAGCAGTTCTTC. This codes for CSARVAGLDEQFF.

This clonotype has only a few counts. The V and J genes are TRBV15 and TRBJ2-7, with D maybe TRBD1 (5 bases). V shed 0 bases and J shed 5 bases, with 11 bases lying between them. Germline V gene lookup returns CDR1 LNHNV and CDR2 YYDKDF (reference sequence). This CDR3 contains 14 residues. CDR3 nucleotide sequence: TGTGCCACCAGCAGAGATGTGGGGCCCAACGAGCAGTACTTC. Its translation: CATSRDVGPNEQYF.

This clonotype occurred many times. The chain employs TRBV7-2 and TRBJ1-1; D may be TRBD1 (5 bases). Germline V lookup: CDR1 SGHTA, CDR2 FQGNSA. The CDR3 runs 15 residues. The V and J ends lost 4 bases and 6 bases respectively, with 18 bases between them. CDR3 in amino acids: CASSYPWGTGAEAFF. The CDR3 nucleotides read TGTGCCAGCAGCTACCCCTGGGGGACGGGCGCTGAAGCTTTCTTT.

The chain uses TRBV20-1 and TRBJ2-2; D gene unclear. Germline CDR1 DFQATT, CDR2 SNEGSKA (reference sequence). The length of the CDR3 is 14 residues. The ends were cut back, 1 base at V and 6 bases at J, with 12 bases in the middle. The CDR3 spells CSARAPAGAGELFF. The CDR3 nucleotides are TGCAGTGCTAGAGCCCCGGCTGGCGCCGGGGAGCTGTTTTTT.

The table lists this clonotype with many counts. The J gene is TRBJ2-2, the V gene TRBV28, with D tentatively TRBD1 (6 bases). CDR1 and CDR2 (germline): MDHEN, SYDVKM. V was pared by 8 bases and J by 5 bases, with 21 bases between. This CDR3 contains 16 residues. The CDR3 spells CASSLPGPGATGELFF. CDR3 nucleotide sequence: TGTGCCAGCTCCTTACCGGGCCCAGGGGCTACCGGGGAGCTGTTTTTT.

This clonotype was counted ten times or more. This chain links TRBV7-2 with TRBJ1-1, with no clear D. CDR1 and CDR2 (germline): SGHTA, FQGNSA. The ends were cut back, 2 bases at V and 0 bases at J, with 13 bases in the middle. The CDR3 spans 16 residues. The DNA of the CDR3 is TGTGCCAGCAGCTTAATTCCAACAGCTATGAACACTGAAGCTTTCTTT. Translated, it gives CASSLIPTAMNTEAFF.

This clonotype was observed at least ten times. The J gene is TRBJ2-1, the V gene TRBV4-2, with 10 bases that match TRBD1. The CDR3 has 14 amino acids. The germline V gene has CDR1 LGHNA and CDR2 YNFKEQ. With 4 bases clipped from V and 6 bases from J, the junction kept 3 bases outside the gene matches. CDR3 region: CASSPRTGGNEQFF. CDR3 DNA: TGTGCCAGCAGCCCCCGGACAGGGGGCAATGAGCAGTTCTTC.

This clonotype was seen ten or more times. The rearrangement uses TRBV5-1 and TRBJ2-7, with D possibly being TRBD1 or TRBD2 (6 bases each). The CDR3 totals 14 residues. Germline CDR1 reads SGHRS; CDR2 reads YFSETQ. V was trimmed by 4 bases and J by 12 bases, leaving 23 bases between them. The CDR3 protein is CASSSTGTQGIGYF. Here the CDR3 DNA reads TGCGCCAGCAGCAGTACCGGGACTCAGGGGATAGGGTACTTC.

This clonotype was counted many times. The V call is TRBV6-5, the J call TRBJ2-3; perhaps TRBD2 as D (6 bases). Trimming pared 7 bases from V and 0 bases from J, leaving 14 bases between. CDR1 MNHEY and CDR2 SVGAGI come from the germline V gene. The CDR3 has 15 residues. CDR3 nucleotides: TGTGCCAGCACCGGACTACCTACTAGCACAGATACGCAGTATTTT. Residues: CASTGLPTSTDTQYF.

V usage is TRBV5-1 and J usage is TRBJ1-2; unclear D gene. Trimming stripped 1 base from V and 1 base from J, with 14 bases between. Germline V gene lookup returns CDR1 SGHRS and CDR2 YFSETQ. The CDR3 runs 16 residues. The CDR3 DNA follows: TGCGCCAGCAGCTTGTCAGGACGGACGATTAACTATGGCTACACCTTC. Encoded protein: CASSLSGRTINYGYTF.

This clonotype was picked up many times. V and J are TRBV19 and TRBJ1-5; D perhaps matches TRBD1 (6 bases). CDR3 length: 16 residues. V lost 4 bases and J lost 6, with 19 bases in between. CDR1 and CDR2 (germline): LNHDA, SQIVND (reference sequence). The CDR3 loop reads CASSNPSRGFGQPQHF. CDR3 coding DNA: TGTGCCAGTAGTAATCCGTCCAGGGGTTTCGGTCAGCCCCAGCATTTT.

This clonotype was counted ten times or more. The CDR3 region has the DNA TGCGCCAGCAGGGAGGACAGGGGTACGCTAGGAACTGAAGCTTTCTTT. It specifies CASREDRGTLGTEAFF. V gene TRBV5-1 combines with J gene TRBJ1-1; 9 nucleotides align to TRBD1. The CDR3 runs to 16 residues. CDR1 and CDR2 from the germline V gene are SGHRS and YFSETQ. V trimming: 5 bases; J trimming: 5 bases; junction bases outside the gene matches: 13.

In this sample, this clonotype turned up a few times. The chain couples TRBV5-4 to TRBJ2-7, with a possible D match to TRBD1 (7 bases). CDR1 is SGHNT, CDR2 YYREEE, per germline (reference sequence). The ends were cut back, 4 bases at V and 2 bases at J, with 16 bases in the middle. This CDR3 contains 15 residues. In DNA form, the CDR3 reads TGTGCCAGCAGCCTCGGGGGACAGCCTGCCTACGAGCAGTACTTC. This translates into CASSLGGQPAYEQYF.

This clonotype was seen ten or more times. This chain joins TRBV18 and TRBJ2-7; D unresolved. The V end was cut by 4 bases, the J end by 7 bases, with 20 bases between. The CDR3 is 15 amino acids. CDR1 and CDR2 from the germline V gene are KGHSH and LQKENI. The CDR3 sequence: CASSHAAGPPREQYF. CDR3 nucleotide sequence: TGTGCCAGCTCACACGCCGCCGGCCCTCCTAGGGAGCAGTACTTC.

This clonotype was seen only a few times. This sequence joins TRBV6-4 and TRBJ2-7, with 8 bases fitting TRBD1. The CDR3 sequence is 15 residues long. In germline, CDR1 is MRHNA, CDR2 SNTAGT. Trimming at V came to 3 bases and at J to 3 bases, leaving 7 bases not matched to a gene. CDR3 coding DNA: TGTGCCAGCAGTGATCCTCCTGGGACAGGCTACGAGCAGTACTTC. Its protein product is CASSDPPGTGYEQYF.

The chain links TRBV28 to TRBJ2-1; 9 positions agree with TRBD1. CDR3 length equals 16 residues. CDR1 is MDHEN, CDR2 SYDVKM, per germline. The V segment lost 3 bases and the J segment 6 bases; nucleotides outside the gene matches: 9. The CDR3 is CASSLSGTGSSNEQFF. In DNA form, the CDR3 reads TGTGCCAGCAGTTTGTCCGGGACAGGGTCTAGCAATGAGCAGTTCTTC.

This clonotype was seen ten or more times. The rearrangement joins TRBV7-9 to TRBJ2-1; D call uncertain. This CDR3 contains 18 residues. In germline, CDR1 is SEHNR, CDR2 FQNEAQ (reference sequence). V lost 7 bases, J lost 1 base, and 23 bases lay in between. CDR3 in amino acids: CASTHKPRPGLSYNEQFF. In nucleotides, the CDR3 is TGTGCCAGCACCCACAAGCCGCGCCCAGGTCTGTCCTACAATGAGCAGTTCTTC.

Many counts were recorded for this clonotype. This chain uses TRBV4-3 with TRBJ2-2; D uncertain. CDR3 length equals 12 residues. With 4 bases removed from V and 8 bases from J, the gap between germline ends came to 8 bases. In germline, CDR1 is LGHNA, CDR2 YSLEER. As DNA, the CDR3 is TGCGCCAGCAGCCCGTCGGATGGGGAGCTGTTTTTT. Protein sequence: CASSPSDGELFF.

In this sample, this clonotype turned up a few times. The gene calls are TRBV4-1 and TRBJ1-1, with D unresolved. V lost 0 bases and J 0 bases, leaving 17 bases between the germline ends. The CDR3 is made up of 18 amino acids. Looked up from germline, CDR1 is MGHRA and CDR2 is YSYEKL. CDR3 in DNA: TGCGCCAGCAGCCAAGAAGTGGCCTCCACCATGATGAACACTGAAGCTTTCTTT. Its protein is CASSQEVASTMMNTEAFF.

V usage is TRBV29-1 and J usage is TRBJ2-3, with TRBD2 matching 8 bases. Unmatched junction bases numbered 15, after V lost 7 bases and J lost 6 bases. Germline values: CDR1 SQVTM, CDR2 ANQGSEA. The CDR3 is made up of 15 amino acids. Written as DNA, the CDR3 is TGCAGCGCTTTCGCCGGGGTGGGACTAGTGGATACGCAGTATTTT. Translated: CSAFAGVGLVDTQYF.